This T cell receptor (beta chain) was retrieved from a study of breast tumors, draining lymph nodes, adjacent tissues. TCRdb re-called the multiplex PCR reads through MiXCR, storing one row per CDR3 protein. The table records 150,000 to 200,000 distinct CDR3 sequences, 25% to 40% of them present only once. The germline V and J ends were trimmed by 6 bases and 9 bases, with 15 bases remaining between them. This CDR3 spans 13 amino acids. Germline V gene sequence: CDR1 SGHAT, CDR2 FQNNGV. This clonotype appeared many times. Its antigen is currently unknown. Broader study findings: Tumor T cell lymph node origin was a supported hypothesis, not proven. Tumor TCR diversity was below lymph nodes but above nontumor tissue. Tumor and nontumor repertoires were significantly more similar in luminal-like than in basal-like breast cancer.

Axillary draining lymph nodes of breast cancer patients supplied the node samples. This sequence originates from a female donor with breast cancer. Some clones in this sample may be carry-over from other donors' samples. The gene calls are TRBV11-2 and TRBJ2-1, with D possibly called TRBD1 or TRBD2 (5 bases each). The sample consisted of axillary lymph node tissue. As DNA, the CDR3 is TGTGCCAGCAGGGGACGCGTGGGGACTGAGCAGTTCTTC. As protein: CASRGRVGTEQFF.